Presented here are 10 T cell receptor beta chains from one specimen sequenced in a study of response to subunit inactivated influenza vaccine. TCRdb analysed the RT-PCR reads with MiXCR anew, one entry per CDR3 protein. The data show around 570,000 distinct CDR3 sequences, approximately 10% seen once. These data also featured in a second study, about T cells expressing NK-cell markers. From that second work: What made the TCR beta cDNA was 5'RACE template switching with UMIs.

The sample consisted of PBMCs from blood, taken on the day of vaccination. These receptors originate from a man between 50 and 59 years old who received an inactivated influenza vaccine.

This chain uses TRBV12-3 or TRBV12-4 with TRBJ1-2, with D unclear. The germline V and J ends were trimmed by 1 base and 8 bases, with 8 bases remaining between them. This CDR3 has 12 residues. The CDR3 spells CASSLGLLGYTF. The CDR3 DNA reads as TGTGCCAGCAGTTTAGGGTTATTGGGCTACACCTTC.

A few counts support this clonotype. CDR3 sequence: CASSSFGRSTKFF. DNA for the CDR3: TGTGCCAGCAGTTCCTTTGGCCGATCCACGAAGTTCTTC. The gene calls are TRBV12-3 or TRBV12-4 and TRBJ2-1; no reliable D call. The CDR3 loop spans 13 amino acids. Trimming cost V 4 bases and J 14 bases, with 18 bases left between them.

This clonotype was recorded many times. The genes are TRBV7-2 and TRBJ2-5; 9 nucleotides align to TRBD2. With V trimmed by 5 bases and J by 4 bases, 5 bases remained unmatched. Per germline, CDR1 SGHTA and CDR2 FQGNSA. This CDR3 spans 14 amino acids. CDR3 in DNA: TGTGCCAGCAGCCAAAATAGCGGGGGAGAGACCCAGTACTTC. This codes for CASSQNSGGETQYF.

The rearrangement links TRBV11-2 to TRBJ1-1; TRBD1 aligns across 10 bases. The germline V gene encodes CDR1 SGHAT and CDR2 FQNNGV. V shed 5 bases, J shed 9 bases, and the junction held 6 bases outside the gene matches. The CDR3 is 13 amino acids. CDR3 protein: CASSPPGQGKAFF. The CDR3 DNA sequence: TGTGCCAGCAGCCCCCCGGGACAGGGGAAAGCTTTCTTT.

The chain recombines TRBV20-1 with TRBJ1-1, with 7 nucleotides matching TRBD1. Losses at the gene ends were 0 bases for V and 1 base for J; bases not matched to a gene: 11. Germline V gene data show CDR1 as DFQATT and CDR2 as SNEGSKA (reference sequence). This CDR3 is built from 17 residues. As DNA, the CDR3 is TGCAGTGCTAGAGACTTAGTAAGGGGGCAGAGGAACACTGAAGCTTTCTTT. Translating it yields CSARDLVRGQRNTEAFF.

The CDR3 nucleotides are TGTGCCAGCAGTTACCGGGCAGGGCAAGAGACCCAGTACTTC. It encodes CASSYRAGQETQYF. The V and J genes are TRBV6-2 or TRBV6-3 and TRBJ2-5, with D perhaps matching TRBD1 (5 bases). Germline loops: CDR1 MNHEY, CDR2 SVGEGT. This CDR3 has 14 residues. Between the trimmed V and J ends, which lost 2 bases and 2 bases, there was a span of 9 bases.

This clonotype appeared a few times. The chain carries TRBV3-1 and TRBJ2-3; 10 bases match TRBD2. Germline CDR1 is LGHDT and CDR2 is YNNKEL (reference sequence). The length of the CDR3 is 15 residues. With 4 bases clipped from V and 4 bases from J, the junction kept 5 bases outside the gene matches. In DNA, the CDR3 is TGTGCCAGCAGCCCATCTAGCGGGAGATCAGATACGCAGTATTTT. It is translated as CASSPSSGRSDTQYF.

The V gene is TRBV10-3, the J gene TRBJ2-7, with 9 bases lining up with TRBD1. The germline CDR1 and CDR2 sequences are ENHRY and SYGVKD. V dropped 7 bases and J dropped 5; count of bases not matched to a gene: 9. The CDR3 totals 14 residues. CDR3 loop: CAINPGQGRDEQYF. The CDR3 DNA reads TGTGCCATCAACCCGGGACAGGGAAGGGACGAGCAGTACTTC.

The chain is built from TRBV20-1 and TRBJ1-2, with a weak D call TRBD1 (5 bases). The CDR3 has 13 amino acids. V lost 6 bases and J lost 6, with 17 bases in between. Germline CDR1 reads DFQATT; CDR2 reads SNEGSKA (reference sequence). The CDR3 region is CSAPDQGLDGYTF. CDR3 nucleotide sequence: TGCAGTGCGCCGGATCAGGGACTTGATGGCTACACCTTC.

This clonotype was picked up many times. The chain joins TRBV4-3 to TRBJ2-7; D unresolved. The CDR3 runs to 16 residues. V was clipped by 0 bases and J by 1 base, with 13 bases between them. Germline values: CDR1 LGHNA, CDR2 YSLEER. Written as DNA, the CDR3 is TGCGCCAGCAGCCAAGATTCCCTGACCGTTTCCTACGAGCAGTACTTC. Translating gives CASSQDSLTVSYEQYF.